This is a list of T cell receptor beta chains from one sample in a study of blood T cell repertoires in COVID-19. Here immunoSEQ multiplex PCR was the method, and the copy in TCRdb shows in-frame clones only, minus some. The sample consists of some 100,000 clones, 85% to 90% of them appearing once. The sample consisted of peripheral blood. The source is a human donor in a cohort sampled during active COVID-19. Both conserved end residues are trimmed from each CDR3. The order of the fields is V gene, D gene, J gene, CDR3 protein. D genes are given only for firm matches.

TRBV28	-	TRBJ1-4	ASRPIISGYNEKLF
TRBV30	-	TRBJ1-4	AWSVTVPNEKLF
TRBV4-3	TRBD1	TRBJ1-1	ASSQGTVNTEAF
TRBV15	TRBD1	TRBJ2-1	ATSRLTGTGGHEQF
TRBV6-5	TRBD1	TRBJ2-3	ASTERQGWTQY
TRBV1	-	TRBJ2-3	TSSQERHRGIVGTQY
TRBV28	TRBD1	TRBJ1-5	ASSGTGWQGSNQPQH
TRBV5-4	TRBD2	TRBJ2-5	ASSPGTSGSPAQETQY
TRBV28	-	TRBJ2-7	ARTPQRPFWGEQY
TRBV25-1	-	TRBJ1-2	ASGDRAYT
TRBV3-1/TRBV3-2	-	TRBJ1-4	ASSQPISSNEKLF
TRBV19	TRBD2	TRBJ2-7	ASSPGLAGYEQY
TRBV5-4	-	TRBJ1-6	ASSQTGRKDSPLH
TRBV20-1	TRBD1	TRBJ1-3	SASRGTGGNTIY
TRBV6-6	-	TRBJ2-3	ASSFLQQGATDTQY
TRBV6-2/TRBV6-3	-	TRBJ1-1	ASSSARGAF
TRBV2	-	TRBJ1-5	ASSEMGGTPQH
TRBV5-1	-	TRBJ1-1	ASSSGYMGKNTEAF
TRBV7-9	-	TRBJ2-7	ASSFSGPGEQY
TRBV28	-	TRBJ1-3	ASSLQRPSGNTIY
TRBV10-2	TRBD2	TRBJ2-7	ASSESVLAGANEQY
TRBV15	TRBD1	TRBJ2-7	ATSRRTGTGGGEQY
TRBV5-6	TRBD1	TRBJ1-1	ASSLMDRLNTEAF
TRBV20-1	TRBD2	TRBJ2-1	SASTGLAGVGYLNEQF
TRBV30	-	TRBJ2-4	AWSAKAKNIQY
TRBV28	-	TRBJ1-6	ASSLLESSYNSPLH
TRBV28	-	TRBJ2-7	ASSLLPGDEQY
TRBV5-6	-	TRBJ1-1	ASSFSGVRYTEAF
TRBV24-1	TRBD2	TRBJ2-1	ATSDLASGRDEQF
TRBV30	-	TRBJ1-1	AWTGGGTEAF
TRBV6-5	-	TRBJ1-1	ASSYGINTEAF
TRBV27	-	TRBJ2-7	ASSFNYYSYEQY
TRBV19	-	TRBJ2-5	ASSHPSGVKTQY
TRBV6-6	TRBD2	TRBJ2-1	ASSRTGTSVNNEQF
TRBV28	TRBD1	TRBJ1-5	ASSLGQGQPQH
TRBV19	TRBD1	TRBJ1-1	ASSGPPGGPAF
TRBV30	-	TRBJ2-1	AWNPSSYNEQF
TRBV5-1	-	TRBJ2-1	ASSLLGTVRNNEQF
TRBV7-2	-	TRBJ1-3	ASSLFAGSGNTIY
TRBV24-1	-	TRBJ2-2	ATGTPGAGELF
TRBV28	-	TRBJ2-1	ASTLTRSSYNEQF
TRBV20-1	TRBD1	TRBJ1-2	SASVTGKTGYT
TRBV28	-	TRBJ2-6	ASIKSETGANVLT
TRBV4-1	-	TRBJ2-5	ASSQGPTVQETQY
TRBV11-2	-	TRBJ2-3	ASSLELFGSTQY
TRBV9	-	TRBJ2-5	ASSVDPPGGQETQY
TRBV19	-	TRBJ1-3	ASSIQGQKSSGNTIY
TRBV7-9	TRBD1	TRBJ2-3	ASSLRARDRGIPDTQY
TRBV12-3/TRBV12-4	-	TRBJ1-1	ASSLSGGVEAF
TRBV5-4	-	TRBJ2-7	ASSLTGSKSYEQY
TRBV11-1	TRBD2	TRBJ2-3	ASSPRAGADTQY
TRBV11-2	TRBD1	TRBJ1-2	ASRPGGGGGDGYT
TRBV11-2	-	TRBJ2-7	ASSRGSEQY
TRBV5-1	-	TRBJ2-7	ASSWESSYEQY
TRBV5-1	TRBD1	TRBJ1-2	ASSPGTGGAVAYGYT
TRBV4-1	-	TRBJ1-4	ASSQAGSGNEKLF
TRBV6-5	TRBD2	TRBJ2-1	ASSPGLVLGNEQF
TRBV24-1	-	TRBJ2-1	ATSDFGVFGNEQF
TRBV7-2	TRBD2	TRBJ2-7	ASSLQRGTYEQY
TRBV27	-	TRBJ2-7	ASSYRYSYEQY